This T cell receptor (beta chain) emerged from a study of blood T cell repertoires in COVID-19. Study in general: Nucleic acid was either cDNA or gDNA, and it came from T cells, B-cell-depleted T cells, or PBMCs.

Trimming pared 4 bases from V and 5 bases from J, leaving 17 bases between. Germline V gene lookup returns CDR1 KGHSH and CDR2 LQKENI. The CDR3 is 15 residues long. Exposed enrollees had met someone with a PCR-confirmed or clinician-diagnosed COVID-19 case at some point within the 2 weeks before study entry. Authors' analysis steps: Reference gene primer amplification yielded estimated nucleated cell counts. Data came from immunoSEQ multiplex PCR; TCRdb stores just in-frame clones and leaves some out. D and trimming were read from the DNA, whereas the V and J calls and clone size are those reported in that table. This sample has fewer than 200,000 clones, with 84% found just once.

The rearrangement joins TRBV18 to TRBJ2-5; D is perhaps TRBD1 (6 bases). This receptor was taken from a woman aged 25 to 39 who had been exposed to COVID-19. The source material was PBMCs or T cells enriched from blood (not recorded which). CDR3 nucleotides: TGTGCCAGCTCACTCGAGGACAGCAGTACGGAGACCCAGTACTTC. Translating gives CASSLEDSSTETQYF.